The rows below give T cell receptor beta chains drawn from one sample of a study of cytomegalovirus exposure and HLA in healthy donors. Sequencing was performed with immunoSEQ multiplex PCR; in TCRdb, only in-frame clones are kept and a portion is missing. The sample lists 130,000 or so clones, approximately 90% seen once, with 5.5% to 7% in the top ten. Sample: PBMCs. Receptor source: a young woman in good health and CMV-seropositive. The CDR3 runs from the conserved cysteine through the conserved F or W. The D gene is left open where the match is weak.

CDR3aa: CASRGQRTDTQYF
v_gene: TRBV5-4
d_gene: NA
j_gene: TRBJ2-3

CDR3aa: CASPRGRDPHNWNEKLFF
v_gene: TRBV5-6
d_gene: TRBD1
j_gene: TRBJ1-4

CDR3aa: CASSPRGQEHEKLFF
v_gene: TRBV5-1
d_gene: NA
j_gene: TRBJ1-4

CDR3aa: CASSPLLAWETQYF
v_gene: TRBV6-1
d_gene: NA
j_gene: TRBJ2-5

CDR3aa: CASSQALAEEQFF
v_gene: TRBV4-1
d_gene: NA
j_gene: TRBJ2-1

CDR3aa: CASGPISGGVGEQYF
v_gene: TRBV28
d_gene: TRBD2
j_gene: TRBJ2-7

CDR3aa: CASSFGPRQVRSPLHF
v_gene: TRBV28
d_gene: NA
j_gene: TRBJ1-6

CDR3aa: CASSSVGENYEQYF
v_gene: TRBV5-1
d_gene: NA
j_gene: TRBJ2-7

CDR3aa: CASSLGTSGFEGQYF
v_gene: TRBV27
d_gene: TRBD2
j_gene: TRBJ2-3

CDR3aa: CASSLPRERGASEQFF
v_gene: TRBV27
d_gene: TRBD2
j_gene: TRBJ2-1

CDR3aa: CASSRDGQGYGYTF
v_gene: TRBV6-1
d_gene: TRBD1
j_gene: TRBJ1-2

CDR3aa: CASSSGGADATNEKLFF
v_gene: TRBV19
d_gene: NA
j_gene: TRBJ1-4

CDR3aa: CASSEGRIYGYTF
v_gene: TRBV18
d_gene: NA
j_gene: TRBJ1-2

CDR3aa: CASSLANRDSEQFF
v_gene: TRBV5-1
d_gene: TRBD1
j_gene: TRBJ2-1

CDR3aa: CASSLVGGSNQPQHF
v_gene: TRBV5-1
d_gene: NA
j_gene: TRBJ1-5

CDR3aa: CASSQDGVGRDQAKNIQYF
v_gene: TRBV4-1
d_gene: TRBD2
j_gene: TRBJ2-4

CDR3aa: CATSPTRSAGGPDNEQFF
v_gene: TRBV15
d_gene: TRBD2
j_gene: TRBJ2-1

CDR3aa: CASSPRLAGYEQYF
v_gene: TRBV5-4
d_gene: TRBD2
j_gene: TRBJ2-7

CDR3aa: CASIRGQPQHF
v_gene: TRBV7-9
d_gene: NA
j_gene: TRBJ1-5

CDR3aa: CASSLQGKVSNQPQHF
v_gene: TRBV5-6
d_gene: TRBD1
j_gene: TRBJ1-5

CDR3aa: CASSRAAGGNQPQHF
v_gene: TRBV6-6
d_gene: NA
j_gene: TRBJ1-5

CDR3aa: CASSQPRTGVSEAFF
v_gene: TRBV11-2
d_gene: TRBD1
j_gene: TRBJ1-1

CDR3aa: CASSLRLAGRSYEQYF
v_gene: TRBV7-8
d_gene: TRBD2
j_gene: TRBJ2-7

CDR3aa: CASSYATGGREKLFF
v_gene: TRBV6-6
d_gene: TRBD1
j_gene: TRBJ1-4

CDR3aa: CASSRGQNYEQYF
v_gene: TRBV19
d_gene: TRBD1
j_gene: TRBJ2-7

CDR3aa: CASSLGQGASFNEKLFF
v_gene: TRBV5-1
d_gene: TRBD1
j_gene: TRBJ1-4

CDR3aa: CASSQVWNTEAFF
v_gene: TRBV4-1
d_gene: NA
j_gene: TRBJ1-1

CDR3aa: CASSGGSSYNEQFF
v_gene: TRBV2
d_gene: NA
j_gene: TRBJ2-1

CDR3aa: CASSLAGSGSAKNIQYF
v_gene: TRBV5-4
d_gene: NA
j_gene: TRBJ2-4

CDR3aa: CASTERSGGPYEQYF
v_gene: TRBV2
d_gene: TRBD2
j_gene: TRBJ2-7

CDR3aa: CSVPLGAANYGYTF
v_gene: TRBV29-1
d_gene: NA
j_gene: TRBJ1-2

CDR3aa: CATSRRQGGVEVTEAFF
v_gene: TRBV15
d_gene: TRBD1
j_gene: TRBJ1-1

CDR3aa: CASRDRAPEKLFF
v_gene: TRBV6-5
d_gene: TRBD1
j_gene: TRBJ1-4

CDR3aa: CASSQDRAGANVLTF
v_gene: TRBV7-9
d_gene: TRBD1
j_gene: TRBJ2-6

CDR3aa: CASSRRTSADTDTQYF
v_gene: TRBV13
d_gene: TRBD2
j_gene: TRBJ2-3

CDR3aa: CASSETPRDSRTQYF
v_gene: TRBV6-1
d_gene: NA
j_gene: TRBJ2-3

CDR3aa: CASSLTSGPINEQFF
v_gene: TRBV7-2
d_gene: TRBD2
j_gene: TRBJ2-1

CDR3aa: CASSGEVNSGANVLTF
v_gene: TRBV4-1
d_gene: NA
j_gene: TRBJ2-6

CDR3aa: CASSLTGGNSPLHF
v_gene: TRBV27
d_gene: TRBD1
j_gene: TRBJ1-6

CDR3aa: CASSPLLGGAGEKLFF
v_gene: TRBV11-2
d_gene: NA
j_gene: TRBJ1-4

CDR3aa: CAAGGGGSEQYF
v_gene: TRBV6-6
d_gene: NA
j_gene: TRBJ2-7

CDR3aa: CASSLSGVLGADTQYF
v_gene: TRBV27
d_gene: NA
j_gene: TRBJ2-3

CDR3aa: CASIPGGNSGNTIYF
v_gene: TRBV28
d_gene: NA
j_gene: TRBJ1-3

CDR3aa: CAISESSQPQHF
v_gene: TRBV10-3
d_gene: NA
j_gene: TRBJ1-5

CDR3aa: CASSLLAGALGGIYEQYF
v_gene: TRBV11-2
d_gene: TRBD2
j_gene: TRBJ2-7

CDR3aa: CASSRSEVTYEQYF
v_gene: TRBV28
d_gene: NA
j_gene: TRBJ2-7

CDR3aa: CASSPHLGANYGYTF
v_gene: TRBV9
d_gene: NA
j_gene: TRBJ1-2

CDR3aa: CASSLDGMNTEAFF
v_gene: TRBV5-1
d_gene: NA
j_gene: TRBJ1-1

CDR3aa: CASSSSGTGDTEAFF
v_gene: TRBV28
d_gene: TRBD1
j_gene: TRBJ1-1

CDR3aa: CASSSTGGAVEQYF
v_gene: TRBV7-3
d_gene: TRBD1
j_gene: TRBJ2-7

CDR3aa: CASSPRTGGGSPLHF
v_gene: TRBV11-2
d_gene: TRBD1
j_gene: TRBJ1-6

CDR3aa: CASSLSGRGNTGELFF
v_gene: TRBV27
d_gene: TRBD2
j_gene: TRBJ2-2

CDR3aa: CAISVTGTGTYEQYF
v_gene: TRBV10-3
d_gene: TRBD1
j_gene: TRBJ2-7

CDR3aa: CASSPSSYEQYF
v_gene: TRBV7-9
d_gene: NA
j_gene: TRBJ2-7

CDR3aa: CATSRDSPGVGNQPQHF
v_gene: TRBV15
d_gene: NA
j_gene: TRBJ1-5

CDR3aa: CASSLGDFSYEQYF
v_gene: TRBV7-8
d_gene: NA
j_gene: TRBJ2-7

CDR3aa: CASSPPEVGYGYTF
v_gene: TRBV18
d_gene: NA
j_gene: TRBJ1-2